Reported below is one T cell receptor beta chain. This sample is part of a study of blood T cell repertoires in COVID-19. Study context: Sites in the United States, Italy and Spain provided acute and convalescent COVID-19 samples.

Libraries were prepared by immunoSEQ multiplex PCR; TCRdb keeps only in-frame clonotypes and omits some of them. In the table there are about 190,000 clones, around 86% of which are singletons. Trimming pared 2 bases from V and 0 bases from J, leaving 7 bases between. CDR1 SQVTM and CDR2 ANQGSEA come from the germline V gene. This CDR3 region has 13 residues. The chain combines TRBV29-1 with TRBJ1-1, with D uncertain. The TCR originated in a man in his forties with acute or convalescent COVID-19. Sequenced: peripheral blood. The CDR3 nucleotides read TGCAGCGTTGAAAGCAGGATGAACACTGAAGCTTTCTTT. It specifies CSVESRMNTEAFF.